Below, one TCR beta chain is given with its context. No antigen is known for it. No quality values exist for individual bases; no much larger clone is one base distant. Participants in the prospective study were enrolled through a virtual design, were aged about 18 to 100 years, and lived in roughly 25 United States geographic areas. Cohort assignment in the prospective study relied on participant-reported clinical history from a screening survey and a study questionnaire. For ImmuneRACE Cohort 3, a participant was defined as recovered based on two consecutive negative NP/OP PCR tests, clearance by a healthcare professional, or resolution of symptoms. Mobile phlebotomists in the prospective study collected whole blood, serum and a nasopharyngeal or oropharyngeal swab from every participant. Additional blood draws and questionnaires over an approximately 2-month period could optionally be provided by prospective study participants. Before DNA extraction, blood samples from the prospective study were shipped at room temperature or frozen.

The data stem from a study of blood T cell repertoires in COVID-19 (TCRdb year 2020). With respect to the entire study: Samples covering the acute and convalescent phases of COVID-19 were provided by collaborators in the United States, Italy and Spain. The prospective study material was composed of cDNA or gDNA derived from T cells, B-cell-depleted T cells, or PBMCs. Where available, HLA class I and class II types were taken from metadata supplied by the sample provider and were not determined by assay-based typing. A de-identified subject ID, COVID-19 status, age in years and sex were almost always included in the sample metadata. A freely available public database, intended as a resource for researchers studying the immune response to SARS-CoV-2, is where the repertoires were released. Subjects who had been exposed to COVID-19, were actively infected with it, or had recovered from it provided the deeply sampled blood TCRbeta repertoires that made up the dataset. Samples came from the ongoing ImmuneRACE study (first 160 participants) plus 1,254 subjects from 6 global collaborators. General findings and caveats noted by the study authors: How much clinical and demographic metadata was included differed by source and by participant, and the metadata was provided uncurated.

CDR1 and CDR2 (SGHTA, FQGNSA) derive from the germline V gene. Including cysteine and phenylalanine, the CDR3 has 18 amino acids. Of the read, only the CDR3 DNA is kept; its 54 bases are in frame from base 1. V gives up 2 bases and J gives up 0 bases, and the segment between their germline ends measures 17 bases. TCRbeta CDR3 regions were amplified from genomic DNA by means of the immunoSEQ Assay, a bias-controlled multiplex PCR. The paper's processing steps were these. Nucleated cell counts per sample were estimated from amplification of reference gene primers within the assay. To quantify the absolute abundance of each unique TCRbeta CDR3 rearrangement, sequence reads were collapsed and filtered. For each sample, productive Simpson clonality was calculated as the square root of Simpson's diversity index over productive rearrangements. Sourced from immuneACCESS, this table was stored by TCRdb with only in-frame sequences that have V and J called. A share of the clones is absent; for the studies checked, an unresolved V gene accounts for under half, and the remainder has no known explanation. The V and J calls and clone size are taken from that table; D and trimming were inferred from the DNA. The sample table lists hundreds of thousands of clones, 87% of them with a count of one. The ten largest clones add up to roughly 10% of the sample.

Sequenced input: PBMCs or T cells enriched from blood (not recorded which). The rearranged segments are TRBV7-2 and TRBJ2-1; matching of 6 bases hints at TRBD2 as the D gene. This TCR was sampled from a woman between 45 and 60 years old who had recovered from COVID-19. The DNA reads as follows: TGTGCCAGCAGCTTATTTCCGAGTGCGGGAATCTCCTACAATGAGCAGTTCTTC. Its protein reads: CASSLFPSAGISYNEQFF.